This record concerns one T cell receptor (beta chain) sequence. Its binding antigen is unknown. No base-level quality is on record; no much larger clone is a single base apart. The library was obtained by the immunoSEQ multiplex PCR assay. For the multiplex PCR, a mixture combining 60 forward primers for TCR Vbeta segments and 13 reverse primers for TCR Jbeta segments was used. A multiplex PCR assay on genomic DNA amplified the CDR3 region of rearranged TCR beta genes. On the Illumina HiSeq System, the amplified TCR beta libraries were sequenced as 87-base-pair reads. The authors' pipeline ran thus. In a later analysis, approximately 74 million unique TCR beta chains were counted across the 650 to 700 repertoires, and roughly 11 million of these chains were shared by at least two donors. Raw reads were error-corrected and collapsed into unique sequences with a nearest-neighbor algorithm that merged closely related sequences to remove PCR and sequencing errors. To assign V, D and J gene segments, CDR3 sequences were aligned to IMGT reference sequences. For a sequence to be retained, at least a six-nucleotide match to both a V gene segment and a J gene segment was required. Rearrangements were classified as productive when the CDR3 lacked stop codons and remained in frame with V and J, and all other rearrangements were classified as non-productive. CDR3 was defined by IMGT convention, running from the second conserved V-encoded cysteine to the conserved J-encoded phenylalanine. The earlier analysis of about 570 of the donors excluded any sequence lacking an unambiguous match to a single V gene segment. An earlier analysis of under 750 of the donors called V segments functional above 56.7% productive rearrangements and segregating when the between-donor standard deviation exceeded 5%. A statistical classification framework was built for diagnosing cytomegalovirus status from the catalog of TCR beta chain sequences. In a later analysis, V and J genes were assigned by comparing TCR nucleotide sequences against IMGT/GENE-DB human TR gene sequences. A later analysis assigned CDR3 sequences and most-parsimonious VDJ recombination scenarios with the TCRdist pipeline. In a later analysis, every TCR beta chain was defined by the combination of its CDR3 amino acid sequence and its V-gene family, and reads without a unique V-gene family were dropped. As a way to deal with suspected cross-contamination and a sequencing artifact, a later analysis dropped roughly 600 nucleotide sequences that were highly shared and had low generation probability. In a later analysis, a clonal expansion index for each public chain was calculated from normalized within-repertoire ranks of inferred template counts. A later analysis computed generation probabilities with a VDJ recombination model fitted to out-of-frame rearrangements, and checked the results against IGoR. Hypergeometric tests were used in a later analysis to score TCR-TCR, TCR-HLA and TCR-CMV co-occurrence, with a repertoire-size bias correction applied to the TCR pairs. False discovery rates were estimated in a later analysis by permuting HLA or CMV assignments 20 times. A later analysis grouped co-occurring TCRs with DBSCAN, adding TCRdist sequence similarity when clustering within HLA-allele-positive subsets. Repertoires with fewer than 30,000 or more than 120,000 public chains, plus five repertoires with anomalous nucleotide sharing, were excluded from co-occurrence clustering. TCRdb holds this immuneACCESS table with in-frame rearrangements only. Some clones are missing; in checked studies, unresolved V genes explain under half, and the rest has no known cause. Clone size and V and J calls were adopted from that table, with D and trimming inferred from the DNA. The sample contains 130,000 or so clones, 77% of them found a single time. Jointly, the top ten make up 0.8% to 0.95% of the sample.

The CDR3 spans 14 residues, from the cysteine through the phenylalanine. The only DNA kept is the CDR3, 42 bases in frame from the first base. CDR1 and CDR2 were assigned from the germline V gene as SGHRS and YFSETQ. V is cut by 4 bases and J by 7 bases, and the space between the germline ends is 15 bases. This record belongs to a study of cytomegalovirus exposure and HLA in healthy donors (TCRdb year 2017). Context from the whole study: According to an earlier analysis of a few hundred of the donors, about 179 million T cells yielded 117 million unique TCR beta sequences and roughly 280 Gb of sequence data. Approximately 310 gigabases of sequencing data and around 87 million unique TCR sequences were included in an early release covering under 650 HLA-typed donors. The genetic ancestry cluster associated with self-reported Caucasian donors included 81% of the approximately 410 genotyped donors. The aim of the study was to test whether cataloging public T cell receptors could identify signatures of past pathogen exposure. The study profiled the T cell repertoires of approximately 700 subjects by immunosequencing and related them to cytomegalovirus serostatus. Besides the first cohort of 500 to 700 subjects, a separate validation cohort made up of roughly 130 different subjects was used. The study combined high-throughput TCR immunosequencing, statistical association of individual TCRs with disease status, and machine learning to predict cytomegalovirus infection status. To study patterns of TCR occurrence, a later analysis re-analyzed previously published TCR beta repertoires from several hundred donors and added high-resolution HLA genotyping. Rather than using new phenotypic data, the later analysis identified candidate immune exposures from TCR beta sequences and from how often those sequences occurred across donors. In an earlier analysis of about 590 of the donors, high-throughput TCR beta sequencing was used to judge whether each TCR beta V gene segment behaved as functional or pseudogenic. Alongside the repertoire data, information on donor age, sex, ethnicity and CMV serostatus was compiled. A later genetic analysis used genome-wide SNP genotypes for about 55% of the 666 donors, treating that subset as a discovery cohort. Every repertoire in the discovery cohort had been generated on one and the same sequencing platform. HLA typing included class I and class II loci at four-digit resolution. The number of donors typed differed by locus, with roughly 620-640 for A, B, C, DRB1 and DQB1, more than 500 for DQA1, over 600 for DPA1, and about 450 for DPB1. Four or five DR-DQ haplotypes were handled as single units for association and clustering, since linkage in the cohort was strong. On average, roughly 240,000 unique TCR beta nucleotide sequences were sequenced per donor among fewer than 500 genotyped donors of the cohort, with 15% to 20% of those sequences being non-productive.

On the study overall, not on this receptor specifically: A group of highly shared sequence variants was considered likely to be a technical artifact of the sequencing pipeline. Correlated functional status among segregating V segments might be attributable to linkage disequilibrium, but an unknown experimental factor could not be ruled out. Sequencing depth was assumed to be roughly uniform across donors in the presence/absence analyses, though that assumption may not hold. A later genetic analysis reported fewer N-insertions in productive TCRs among donors in an Asian-associated ancestry cluster than the approximately 700-donor mean. In a later analysis, most CMV-associated TCR beta chains were found to appear HLA-restricted, with HLA associations seemingly driven largely by CMV exposure. In a later analysis, HLA-associated TCR beta chains showed more clonal expansion and lower generation probabilities than non-associated chains that were equally common. In an earlier analysis of fewer than 700 of the donors, most TCR beta V segments appeared in productive rearrangements about 90% or about 30% of the time, broadly matching IMGT annotations. In a later analysis, 16,951 TCR beta sequences were associated with specific HLA alleles at a false discovery rate of 0.05. A total of around 150 TCR beta chains were listed by the study as associated with cytomegalovirus. CMV serostatus was the only immune exposure information available for the cohort. Because HLA typing was missing for some donors at each locus, association tests included only the typed subset. Strong co-occurrence of HLA alleles, especially DR and DQ, made assigning TCR associations to individual alleles difficult. Some 16 rarely observed V segments, including chromosome 9 orphons, were excluded from the earlier analysis of several hundred of the donors because counts were too low. A few of the identified cytomegalovirus-associated TCR beta chains were confirmed in vitro to be specific for cytomegalovirus antigens. According to a later analysis, parvovirus B19, influenza, CMV and Epstein-Barr virus appeared linked to several top co-occurrence clusters. V-gene and J-gene trimming of TCR beta chains was associated with a missense DCLRE1C variant in a later genetic analysis, and the association was replicated in an independent cohort. Most TCR sequences were observed very rarely across donors, whereas some public TCRs were present in many individuals. In a later analysis, TCR association rates were found to vary across HLA loci, with the most associated TCRs seen for DRB1 alleles and the fewest for HLA-C alleles. The authors suggested that the approach could potentially be extended to other disease states and immunological phenotypes. In this cohort, only TCR beta chains were sequenced, and detectable features were limited by the absence of alpha or paired-chain data. Some IMGT-functional V segments, including TRBV6-2 and TRBV6-3, could not be distinguished by the 87-base-pair reads and were therefore excluded. Cytomegalovirus status was reported to be diagnosed by the classifier with high specificity and sensitivity in both the original and validation cohorts. A further reported finding was that TCR beta sequences accurately predicted the HLA-A and HLA-B alleles for most subjects in the first cohort.

In total, 600 or so healthy bone marrow donors made up the cohort. At the time of sampling, all cohort members were nominally healthy, though unrecorded immune exposures were likely present. The donor tested CMV seronegative, placing the donor among the 350 to 400 seronegative members of the cohort. Each donor provided a peripheral blood sample, and peripheral blood mononuclear cells were used for TCR beta sequencing. The Qiagen DNeasy Blood Extraction Kit was used to extract genomic DNA from the blood cell samples. This receptor chain uses TRBV5-1 and TRBJ2-1, with no reliable assignment of the D segment. The specimen sequenced was PBMCs. This clonotype was sampled from a woman aged 60-75 years in good health and CMV-seronegative. The CDR3 sequence is CASSPRSRRNEQFF. DNA sequence: TGCGCCAGCAGCCCCAGGTCACGCCGGAATGAGCAGTTCTTC.